The 14 T cell receptor beta chains below come from one sample, sequenced in a study of response to subunit inactivated influenza vaccine. One entry per CDR3 protein, called by TCRdb with MiXCR from the RT-PCR reads. The sample shows under 550,000 distinct CDR3 sequences, around 8% of them seen only once. Source: PBMCs from blood, taken roughly 24 months after vaccination. These receptors all stem from a man between 50 and 69 years old who received an inactivated influenza vaccine.

The V call is TRBV24-1, the J call TRBJ2-1; 13 bases fit TRBD2. Germline CDR1 reads KGHDR; CDR2 reads SFDVKD. The CDR3 contains 18 residues. V shed 3 bases and J 0 bases; nucleotides not matched to a gene: 4. CDR3 amino acids: CATSDPRTSGSSYNEQFF. The CDR3 DNA follows: TGTGCCACCAGTGATCCCCGGACTAGCGGGAGCTCCTACAATGAGCAGTTCTTC.

Only a few counts were recorded for this clonotype. This chain joins TRBV5-5 and TRBJ2-1; D is ambiguous. The CDR3 covers 12 residues. Germline V gene data show CDR1 as SGHKS and CDR2 as YYEKEE (reference sequence). Trimming shortened V by 6 bases and J by 7 bases, and 11 bases separated the two germline ends. The CDR3 coding sequence is TGTGCCAGCACCTTAGTGGGGAATGAGCAGTTCTTC. Protein product: CASTLVGNEQFF.

The chain employs TRBV15 and TRBJ2-3, with a weak D call TRBD1 (6 bases). The CDR3 contains 14 residues. The ends were cut back, 8 bases at V and 0 bases at J, with 12 bases in the middle. Germline lookup yields CDR1 LNHNV and CDR2 YYDKDF (reference sequence). CDR3 sequence reads: CATRPQGSTDTQYF. CDR3 nucleotides: TGTGCCACCCGGCCACAGGGAAGCACAGATACGCAGTATTTT. Complete variable domain (other parts from reference TRBV15 and TRBJ2-3): DAMVIQNPRYQVTQFGKPVTLSCSQTLNHNVMYWYQQKSSQAPKLLFHYYDKDFNNEADTPDNFQSRRPNTSFCFLDIRSPGLGDTAMYLCATRPQGSTDTQYFGPGTRLTVL.

This clonotype was observed a few times. The genes are TRBV24-1 and TRBJ2-7, with a tentative D call TRBD1 (5 bases). The ends were cut back, 3 bases at V and 2 bases at J, with 16 bases in the middle. The CDR3 runs 16 residues. Germline V gene sequence: CDR1 KGHDR, CDR2 SFDVKD. The CDR3 sequence is CATSDHRAGPPYEQYF. The CDR3 DNA follows: TGTGCCACCAGTGATCACCGGGCAGGGCCTCCCTACGAGCAGTACTTC.

There are a few counts of this clonotype. The rearrangement uses TRBV6-2 or TRBV6-3 and TRBJ2-5; 10 bases fit TRBD2. This CDR3 is 15 amino acids long. From germline, CDR1 is MNHEY and CDR2 SVGEGT. Losses at the gene ends were 0 bases for V and 5 bases for J; bases not matched to a gene: 3. The CDR3 reads CASSYSRAGGETQYF. CDR3 nucleotides: TGTGCCAGCAGTTACTCGAGAGCGGGAGGGGAGACCCAGTACTTC.

A few counts support this clonotype. The CDR3 nucleotides are TGTGCCAGCAGCCCAAGGGAAGAGACCCAGTACTTC. This gives the protein CASSPREETQYF. The chain uses TRBV7-2 and TRBJ2-5; D remains ambiguous. Looked up from germline, CDR1 is SGHTA and CDR2 is FQGNSA. The ends were cut back, 5 bases at V and 3 bases at J, with 7 bases in the middle. The CDR3 has 12 amino acids.

This clonotype was found many times. The chain is built from TRBV20-1 and TRBJ1-1; D call uncertain. The CDR3 is made up of 12 amino acids. Germline CDR1 DFQATT, CDR2 SNEGSKA (reference sequence). Trimming stripped 4 bases from V and 6 bases from J, with 12 bases between. This chain's CDR3 is CSATTFGAEAFF. CDR3 in DNA: TGCAGTGCTACCACTTTTGGCGCTGAAGCTTTCTTT.

This clonotype was recorded many times. The V and J genes are TRBV20-1 and TRBJ2-7; 7 nucleotides match TRBD1. This CDR3 spans 16 amino acids. With V trimmed by 0 bases and J by 1 base, 9 bases remained unmatched. The germline gives CDR1 DFQATT, CDR2 SNEGSKA (reference sequence). This CDR3 reads CSARDGLGQRSYEQYF. In nucleotides, the CDR3 is TGCAGTGCTAGAGATGGGTTGGGACAGCGTTCCTACGAGCAGTACTTC.

This clonotype was seen ten or more times. The chain employs TRBV5-5 and TRBJ2-3, with TRBD2 identical over 9 bases. The CDR3 is 18 amino acids. With V trimmed by 4 bases and J by 1 base, 13 bases remained unmatched. Per germline, CDR1 SGHKS and CDR2 YYEKEE (reference sequence). CDR3 amino acids: CASSLQIRLAVRTDTQYF. For the CDR3, the DNA is TGTGCCAGCAGCCTTCAAATAAGACTAGCGGTGCGCACAGATACGCAGTATTTT.

This clonotype occurred many times. The V gene is TRBV20-1, the J gene TRBJ1-2; unclear D gene. CDR1 is DFQATT and CDR2 is SNEGSKA in the germline V gene (reference sequence). The CDR3 loop spans 14 amino acids. The V end lost 0 bases, the J end lost 12 bases, and 20 bases lay between the germline ends. This CDR3 reads CSARDQALRLLDTF. The CDR3, as DNA: TGCAGTGCTAGAGATCAGGCTCTTAGGCTTCTAGACACCTTC.

The chain employs TRBV5-1 and TRBJ2-7, with a weak D call TRBD1 (5 bases). The CDR3 spans 14 residues. Germline V CDR1 and CDR2: SGHRS, YFSETQ. V lost 0 bases to trimming and J lost 5 bases, with 12 bases between them. DNA of the CDR3: TGCGCCAGCAGCTTGGGACAGTTATACGACGAGCAGTACTTC. This encodes CASSLGQLYDEQYF.

This clonotype was picked up many times. The chain is built from TRBV7-8 and TRBJ1-3, with D possibly matching TRBD1 (6 bases). Germline V gene lookup returns CDR1 SGHVS and CDR2 FQNEAQ. This CDR3 is built from 14 residues. V was pared by 1 base and J by 2 bases, with 6 bases between. CDR3 in DNA: TGTGCCAGCAGCTTAGGGACAGCTGGAAACACCATATATTTT. Translation: CASSLGTAGNTIYF.

This clonotype showed up just a few times. This chain joins TRBV6-1 and TRBJ2-7; 10 bases are a match to TRBD2. The CDR3 loop spans 15 amino acids. Germline V lookup: CDR1 MNHNS, CDR2 SASEGT. With 6 bases clipped from V and 0 bases from J, the junction kept 5 bases outside the gene matches. In nucleotides, the CDR3 is TGTGCCAGCAGAGAACTAGCGGGGCTCTCCTACGAGCAGTACTTC. The encoded protein is CASRELAGLSYEQYF.

The rearrangement uses TRBV6-6 and TRBJ2-1; D gene unclear. The CDR3 consists of 13 residues. CDR1 MNHNY and CDR2 SVGAGI come from the germline V gene (reference sequence). V was pared by 2 bases and J by 5 bases, with 7 bases between. As DNA, the CDR3 is TGTGCCAGCAGTTACCTCCCCCACAATGAGCAGTTCTTC. As protein: CASSYLPHNEQFF.